A selection of T cell receptor beta chains follows, all from one sample in a study of CD8 T cells in Susac syndrome. TCRdb re-derived calls from the immunoSEQ multiplex PCR reads in MiXCR, one entry per CDR3 protein. Of 400,000 to 550,000 distinct CDR3 sequences in the sample, approximately 85% were seen once. Specimen: CD8+ T cells from PBMCs. The source of these receptors is a human donor with multiple sclerosis. Each CDR3 is given with its conserved first and last residue. D genes are given only for firm matches. The size of a clone is reported for some rows only, either as once, few or many, or as a class for expanded clones.

>12|TRBJ2-1|-|-|TRBV7-8
CASSSLSPEQFF
TGTGCCAGCAGCTCACTCTCTCCCGAGCAGTTCTTC
>13|TRBJ2-7|-|-|TRBV12-3/TRBV12-4
CASRLSDWDEQYF
TGTGCCAGCAGATTATCGGACTGGGACGAGCAGTACTTC
>17|TRBJ2-5|-|-|TRBV6-1
CASSELHSGGPQETQYF
TGTGCCAGCAGTGAATTACATTCCGGCGGCCCACAAGAGACCCAGTACTTC
>16|TRBJ1-5|-|-|TRBV4-1
CASSQAPGSSDQPQHF
TGCGCCAGCAGCCAAGCTCCAGGGTCCTCCGACCAGCCCCAGCATTTT
>14|TRBJ1-6|TRBD1|-|TRBV11-2
CASSLGTGYSPLHF
TGTGCCAGCAGCTTGGGGACAGGGTATTCACCCCTCCACTTT
>16|TRBJ2-2|-|once|TRBV6-5
CASSYSNLALTGELFF
TGTGCCAGCAGTTACTCGAACCTAGCCCTCACCGGGGAGCTGTTTTTT
>16|TRBJ1-5|TRBD1|-|TRBV12-3/TRBV12-4
CASSLSDRPGNQPQHF
TGTGCCAGCAGTCTCTCGGACAGGCCGGGCAATCAGCCCCAGCATTTT
>15|TRBJ2-7|TRBD1|-|TRBV11-2
CASTWGQGVFYEQYF
TGTGCCAGCACTTGGGGGCAGGGGGTCTTTTACGAGCAGTACTTC
>14|TRBJ1-2|-|-|TRBV10-3
CAISDQTGNYGYTF
TGTGCCATCAGTGATCAGACAGGCAACTATGGCTACACCTTC
>14|TRBJ1-1|-|-|TRBV6-5
CASRDDGVNTEAFF
TGTGCCAGCAGAGACGACGGTGTGAACACTGAAGCTTTCTTT
>15|TRBJ1-5|-|-|TRBV7-9
CASSSTSGQPQPQHF
TGTGCCAGCAGCTCCACTTCCGGACAGCCGCAGCCCCAGCATTTT
>12|TRBJ2-7|-|few|TRBV4-1
CASHGPSYEQYF
TGCGCCAGCCACGGACCCTCCTACGAGCAGTACTTC
>20|TRBJ1-5|TRBD1|-|TRBV19
CASSTSLGTAYDDLNQPQHF
TGTGCCAGTAGCACTAGCCTCGGGACAGCCTACGACGATCTCAATCAGCCCCAGCATTTT
>13|TRBJ2-7|-|-|TRBV7-2
CASSLAVTGEQYF
TGTGCCAGCAGCTTAGCCGTGACGGGTGAGCAGTACTTC
>16|TRBJ2-2|TRBD2|-|TRBV4-1
CASSPLGGSDTGELFF
TGCGCCAGCAGCCCCCTGGGAGGGAGTGACACCGGGGAGCTGTTTTTT
>11|TRBJ2-7|-|-|TRBV5-5
CASYLGYEQYF
TGTGCCAGCTATCTGGGGTACGAGCAGTACTTC
>15|TRBJ1-5|-|few|TRBV19
CASSQGQYSNQPQHF
TGTGCCAGTAGTCAAGGACAGTATAGCAATCAGCCCCAGCATTTT
>15|TRBJ2-1|-|once|TRBV12-3/TRBV12-4
CASSLSGQRNNEQFF
TGTGCCAGCAGTTTATCGGGACAAAGGAACAATGAGCAGTTCTTC
>14|TRBJ2-2|TRBD2|-|TRBV27
CASSTGGGIGELFF
TGTGCCAGCAGTACGGGGGGTGGGATCGGGGAGCTGTTTTTT
>15|TRBJ2-2|-|-|TRBV14
CASSQVSQNTGELFF
TGTGCCAGCAGCCAAGTTTCACAGAACACCGGGGAGCTGTTTTTT
>14|TRBJ1-1|-|-|TRBV30
CAWSVGIVGTEAFF
TGTGCCTGGAGTGTAGGGATTGTGGGCACTGAAGCTTTCTTT
>11|TRBJ2-7|-|-|TRBV27
CASSGGLLYVF
TGTGCCAGCAGTGGTGGACTTCTCTACGTCTTC
>16|TRBJ2-7|-|-|TRBV7-9
CASSHRVGEKAYEQYF
TGTGCCAGCAGCCACAGGGTCGGGGAAAAAGCCTACGAGCAGTACTTC
>16|TRBJ1-3|-|-|TRBV4-1
CASSPDDRSSGNTIYF
TGCGCCAGCAGCCCAGACGACCGCAGCTCTGGAAACACCATATATTTT
>15|TRBJ2-2|-|-|TRBV27
CASSIAAGDTGELFF
TGTGCCAGCAGTATAGCGGCTGGGGACACCGGGGAGCTGTTTTTT
>12|TRBJ2-3|-|-|TRBV30
CAWSVLTDTQYF
TGTGCCTGGAGTGTACTGACAGATACGCAGTATTTT
>14|TRBJ2-1|-|-|TRBV25-1
CASSEGLAYNEQFF
TGTGCCAGCAGTGAAGGGCTAGCGTACAATGAGCAGTTCTTC
>14|TRBJ2-7|-|-|TRBV7-2
CASSLDIQAYEQYF
TGTGCCAGCAGCCTGGACATCCAAGCCTACGAGCAGTACTTC
>14|TRBJ2-7|-|-|TRBV11-2
CASSFYQGTYEQYF
TGTGCCAGCAGCTTTTACCAGGGAACCTACGAGCAGTACTTC
>16|TRBJ2-5|-|-|TRBV2
CASSLTVPWSQETQYF
TGTGCCAGCAGTTTAACAGTCCCTTGGAGCCAAGAGACCCAGTACTTC
>17|TRBJ1-2|-|-|TRBV6-5
CASSYGRTAPGTGGYTF
TGTGCCAGCAGTTACGGGAGGACCGCTCCGGGAACGGGTGGCTACACCTTC
>14|TRBJ1-4|-|once|TRBV12-3/TRBV12-4
CASSLGGYGEKLFF
TGTGCCAGCAGTTTAGGGGGTTACGGGGAAAAACTGTTTTTT
>13|TRBJ2-7|-|-|TRBV2
CASRRVVFYEQYF
TGTGCCAGCAGGAGGGTGGTTTTCTACGAGCAGTACTTC
>14|TRBJ1-2|-|-|TRBV10-3
CAISESTDIYGYTF
TGTGCCATCAGTGAGTCGACAGACATCTATGGCTACACCTTC
>15|TRBJ2-2|-|-|TRBV12-3/TRBV12-4
CASSLSSTWTGELFF
TGTGCCAGCAGTTTGTCTAGCACCTGGACCGGGGAGCTGTTTTTT
>11|TRBJ2-5|-|few|TRBV6-5
CASSYEETQYF
TGTGCCAGCAGTTACGAAGAGACCCAGTACTTC
>17|TRBJ1-4|TRBD1|once|TRBV5-8
CASNFEGWTGVHEKLFF
TGTGCCAGCAACTTTGAAGGTTGGACAGGGGTACATGAAAAACTGTTTTTT
>12|TRBJ2-2|-|-|TRBV30
CAWSVSPGELFF
TGTGCCTGGAGTGTTTCCCCCGGGGAGCTGTTTTTT
>13|TRBJ2-1|TRBD2|-|TRBV6-2/TRBV6-3
CASSLLGGDEQFF
TGTGCCAGCAGCCTACTGGGGGGGGATGAGCAGTTCTTC
>13|TRBJ1-2|-|-|TRBV27
CASSLSINYGYTF
TGTGCCAGCAGTTTGAGCATTAACTATGGCTACACCTTC
>17|TRBJ2-3|TRBD2|-|TRBV6-1
CASSAHPAGGPTDTQYF
TGTGCCAGCAGTGCTCACCCAGCGGGAGGGCCGACAGATACGCAGTATTTT
>20|TRBJ2-6|-|-|TRBV5-6
CASSPYIWGPDAGGANVLTF
TGTGCCAGCAGCCCCTATATCTGGGGTCCGGACGCGGGTGGGGCCAACGTCCTGACTTTC
>17|TRBJ2-2|TRBD2|-|TRBV19
CASRGGEELRGTGELFF
TGTGCCAGTAGGGGAGGGGAAGAGTTGAGGGGAACCGGGGAGCTGTTTTTT
>16|TRBJ1-3|-|-|TRBV27
CASLYPGRLSGNTIYF
TGTGCCAGCCTCTACCCCGGTCGCCTCTCTGGAAACACCATATATTTT
>15|TRBJ2-7|-|-|TRBV28
CASSSPRLVSYEQYF
TGTGCCAGCAGTTCACCCCGACTGGTTTCCTACGAGCAGTACTTC
>13|TRBJ2-7|TRBD1|-|TRBV29-1
CSGVGTGSYEQYF
TGCAGCGGTGTCGGGACAGGGTCCTACGAGCAGTACTTC
>15|TRBJ2-1|-|-|TRBV7-6
CASSLGRGAGNEQFF
TGTGCCAGCAGCTTAGGCAGGGGGGCTGGGAATGAGCAGTTCTTC
>15|TRBJ2-3|-|-|TRBV30
CAWSVSSGVTDTQYF
TGTGCCTGGAGTGTATCCTCGGGAGTAACAGATACGCAGTATTTT
>15|TRBJ2-7|-|-|TRBV12-3/TRBV12-4
CASSSGEVGTYEQYF
TGTGCCAGCAGTTCCGGGGAGGTAGGGACCTACGAGCAGTACTTC
>16|TRBJ2-4|-|-|TRBV15
CATSRDPGASKNIQYF
TGTGCCACCAGCAGAGACCCTGGGGCTAGCAAGAACATTCAGTACTTC
>17|TRBJ2-2|TRBD1|-|TRBV9
CASSQNLGTGVTGELFF
TGTGCCAGCAGCCAGAACCTTGGGACAGGGGTCACCGGGGAGCTGTTTTTT
>15|TRBJ2-2|TRBD2|-|TRBV6-6
CASGFLAGDTGELFF
TGTGCCAGCGGATTTCTAGCGGGAGACACCGGGGAGCTGTTTTTT
>14|TRBJ2-5|TRBD2|-|TRBV28
CASSLTSVVETQYF
TGTGCCAGCAGCCTGACTAGCGTGGTAGAGACCCAGTACTTC
>17|TRBJ2-7|TRBD1|-|TRBV11-2
CASSLWTGVPLGDEQYF
TGTGCCAGCAGCTTATGGACAGGTGTCCCTTTAGGGGACGAGCAGTACTTC
>15|TRBJ1-2|-|-|TRBV5-4
CASSRRDAPIYGYTF
TGTGCCAGCAGTCGTCGGGACGCCCCCATTTATGGCTACACCTTC
>15|TRBJ2-5|TRBD2|-|TRBV4-1
CASSQGSGGLETQYF
TGCGCCAGCAGCCAAGGCAGCGGGGGGCTGGAGACCCAGTACTTC
>14|TRBJ2-7|-|-|TRBV14
CASSRVTNSYEQYF
TGTGCCAGCAGCCGAGTCACTAACTCCTACGAGCAGTACTTC
>16|TRBJ1-4|TRBD1|-|TRBV11-2
CASSLLQGANNEKLFF
TGTGCCAGCAGCTTGCTACAGGGGGCGAACAATGAAAAACTGTTTTTT
>11|TRBJ2-1|-|-|TRBV19
CASRGHNEQFF
TGTGCCAGTAGGGGGCACAATGAGCAGTTCTTC
>17|TRBJ2-1|-|-|TRBV7-9
CASSSGKGEGVLNEQFF
TGTGCCAGCAGCTCCGGAAAGGGGGAGGGTGTCCTTAATGAGCAGTTCTTC